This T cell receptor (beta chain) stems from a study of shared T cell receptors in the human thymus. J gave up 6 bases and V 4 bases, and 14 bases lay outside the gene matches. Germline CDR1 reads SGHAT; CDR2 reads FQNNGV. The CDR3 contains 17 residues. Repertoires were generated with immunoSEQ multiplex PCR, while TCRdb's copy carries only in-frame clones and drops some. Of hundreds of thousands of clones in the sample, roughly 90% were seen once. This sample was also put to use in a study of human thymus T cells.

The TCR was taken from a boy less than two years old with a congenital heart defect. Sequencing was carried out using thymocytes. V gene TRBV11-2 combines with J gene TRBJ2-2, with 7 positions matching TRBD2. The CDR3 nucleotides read TGTGCCAGCAGCTCCTCTGGTTGGTGGGAGGGCCCCGGGGAGCTGTTTTTT. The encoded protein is CASSSSGWWEGPGELFF.